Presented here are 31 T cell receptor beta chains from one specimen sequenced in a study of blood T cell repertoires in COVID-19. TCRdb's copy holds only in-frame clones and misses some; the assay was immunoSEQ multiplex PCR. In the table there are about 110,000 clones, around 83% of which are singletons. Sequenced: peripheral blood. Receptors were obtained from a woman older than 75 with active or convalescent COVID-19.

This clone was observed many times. The CDR3 sequence: CASSSTGAGYGYTF. For the CDR3, the DNA is TGTGCCAGCAGTTCGACAGGGGCTGGCTATGGCTACACCTTC. The rearrangement links TRBV28 to TRBJ1-2, with TRBD1 matching 8 bases. CDR1 MDHEN and CDR2 SYDVKM come from the germline V gene. V shed 4 bases and J 4 bases; nucleotides not matched to a gene: 5. The CDR3 contains 14 residues.

In nucleotides, the CDR3 is TGCAGCTTCCTGTCGGGGGGAGAGCAGTACTTC. This encodes CSFLSGGEQYF. The chain is built from TRBV29-1 and TRBJ2-7, with TRBD2 matching 7 bases. CDR1 and CDR2 from the germline V gene are SQVTM and ANQGSEA. This CDR3 is 11 amino acids long. Losses at the gene ends were 8 bases for V and 7 bases for J; bases not matched to a gene: 8.

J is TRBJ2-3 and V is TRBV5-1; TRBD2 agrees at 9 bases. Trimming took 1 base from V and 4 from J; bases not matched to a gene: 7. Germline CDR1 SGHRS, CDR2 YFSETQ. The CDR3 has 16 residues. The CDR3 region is CASSLLAGVTPDTQYF. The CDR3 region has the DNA TGCGCCAGCAGCTTGTTAGCGGGAGTTACTCCAGATACGCAGTATTTT.

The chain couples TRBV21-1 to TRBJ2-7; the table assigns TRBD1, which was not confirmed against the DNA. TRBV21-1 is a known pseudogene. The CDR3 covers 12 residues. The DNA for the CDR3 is TGTGCCAGCAGCAAGAAGGGGCGGGAGCAGTACTTC. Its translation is CASSKKGREQYF.

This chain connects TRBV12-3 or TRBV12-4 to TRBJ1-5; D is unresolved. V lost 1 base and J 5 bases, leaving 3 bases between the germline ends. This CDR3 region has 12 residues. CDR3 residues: CASSLVYQPQHF. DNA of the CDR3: TGTGCCAGCAGTTTAGTATATCAGCCCCAGCATTTT.

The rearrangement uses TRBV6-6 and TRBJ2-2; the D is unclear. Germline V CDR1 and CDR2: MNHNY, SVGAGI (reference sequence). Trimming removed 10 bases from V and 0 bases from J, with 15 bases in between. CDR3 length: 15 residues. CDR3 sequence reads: CATSHRSANTGELFF. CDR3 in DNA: TGTGCCACCTCTCATAGGAGCGCGAACACCGGGGAGCTGTTTTTT.

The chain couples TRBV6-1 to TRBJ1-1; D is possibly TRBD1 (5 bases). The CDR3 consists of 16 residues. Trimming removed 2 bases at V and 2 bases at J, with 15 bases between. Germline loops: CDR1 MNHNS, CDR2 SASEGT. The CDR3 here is CASSETAGLGNTEAFF. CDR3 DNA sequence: TGTGCCAGCAGTGAAACAGCGGGACTGGGAAACACTGAAGCTTTCTTT.

The CDR3 DNA reads TGTGCCAGCTCACCACCGATCGGACAGGGGGCCTCTGGGGCCAACGTCCTGACTTTC. Translation: CASSPPIGQGASGANVLTF. This sequence joins TRBV18 and TRBJ2-6; 11 bases are a match to TRBD1. In germline, CDR1 is KGHSH, CDR2 LQKENI. The CDR3 covers 19 residues. Trimming removed 0 bases from V and 0 bases from J; junction bases left unmatched: 4.

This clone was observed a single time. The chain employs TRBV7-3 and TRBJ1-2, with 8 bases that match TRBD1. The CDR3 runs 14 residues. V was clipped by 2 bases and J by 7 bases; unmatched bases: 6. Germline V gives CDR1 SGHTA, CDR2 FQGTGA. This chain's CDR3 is CASSLGTGGGGYTF. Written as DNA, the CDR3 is TGTGCCAGCAGCTTAGGGACAGGAGGAGGTGGCTACACCTTC.

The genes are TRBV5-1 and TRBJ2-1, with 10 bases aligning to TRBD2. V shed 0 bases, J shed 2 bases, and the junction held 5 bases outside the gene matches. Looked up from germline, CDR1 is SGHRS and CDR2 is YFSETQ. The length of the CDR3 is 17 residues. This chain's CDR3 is CASSLEGLAGAYNEQFF. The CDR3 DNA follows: TGCGCCAGCAGCTTGGAGGGGCTAGCGGGAGCCTACAATGAGCAGTTCTTC.

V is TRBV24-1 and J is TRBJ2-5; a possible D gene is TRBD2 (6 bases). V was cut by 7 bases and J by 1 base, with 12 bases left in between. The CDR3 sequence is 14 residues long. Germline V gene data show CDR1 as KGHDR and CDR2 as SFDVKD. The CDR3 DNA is TGTGCCACCAGGGGCGCGGGACCCCAAGAGACCCAGTACTTC. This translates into CATRGAGPQETQYF.

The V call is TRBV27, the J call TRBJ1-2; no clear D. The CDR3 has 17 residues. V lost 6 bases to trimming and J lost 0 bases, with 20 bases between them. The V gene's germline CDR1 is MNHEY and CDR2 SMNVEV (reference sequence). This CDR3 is CASRDSSRRLSNYGYTF. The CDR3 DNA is TGTGCCAGCAGGGACTCCTCGCGCCGTTTGTCTAACTATGGCTACACCTTC.

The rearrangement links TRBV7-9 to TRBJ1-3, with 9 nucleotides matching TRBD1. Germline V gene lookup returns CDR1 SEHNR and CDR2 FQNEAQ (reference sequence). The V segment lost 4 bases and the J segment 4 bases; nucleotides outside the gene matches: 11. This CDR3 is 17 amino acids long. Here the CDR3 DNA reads TGTGCCAGCAGCTCTACTTCGGACAGGGGACGAGGAAACACCATATATTTT. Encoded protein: CASSSTSDRGRGNTIYF. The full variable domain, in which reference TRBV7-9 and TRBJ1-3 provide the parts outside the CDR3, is DTGVSQNPRHKITKRGQNVTFRCDPISEHNRLYWYRQTLGQGPEFLTYFQNEAQLEKSRLLSDRFSAERPKGSFSTLEIQRTEQGDSAMYLCASSSTSDRGRGNTIYFGEGSWLTVV.

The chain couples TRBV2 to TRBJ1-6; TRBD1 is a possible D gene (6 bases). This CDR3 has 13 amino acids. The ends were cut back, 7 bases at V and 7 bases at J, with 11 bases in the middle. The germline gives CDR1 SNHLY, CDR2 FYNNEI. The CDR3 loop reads CASTGQGNSPLHF. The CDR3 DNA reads TGTGCCAGCACTGGTCAGGGGAATTCACCCCTCCACTTT.

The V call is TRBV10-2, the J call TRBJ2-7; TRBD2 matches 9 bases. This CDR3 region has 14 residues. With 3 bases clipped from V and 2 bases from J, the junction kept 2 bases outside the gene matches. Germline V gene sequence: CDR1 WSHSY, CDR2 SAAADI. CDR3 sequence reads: CASSEASGAYEQYF. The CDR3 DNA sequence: TGCGCCAGCAGTGAAGCTAGCGGGGCCTACGAGCAGTACTTC.

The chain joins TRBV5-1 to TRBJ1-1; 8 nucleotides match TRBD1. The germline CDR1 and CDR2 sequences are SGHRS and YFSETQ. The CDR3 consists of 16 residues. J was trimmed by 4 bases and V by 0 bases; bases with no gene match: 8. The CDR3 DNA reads TGCGCCAGCAGCTTGGGGGACAGGCGGGAGCGCACTGAAGCTTTCTTT. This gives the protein CASSLGDRRERTEAFF.

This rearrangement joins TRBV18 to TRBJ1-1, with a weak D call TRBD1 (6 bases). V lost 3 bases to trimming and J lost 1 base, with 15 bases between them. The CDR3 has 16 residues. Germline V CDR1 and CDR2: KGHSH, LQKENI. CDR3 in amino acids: CASSPRMTGPNTEAFF. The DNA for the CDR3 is TGTGCCAGCTCACCTCGAATGACAGGACCGAACACTGAAGCTTTCTTT.

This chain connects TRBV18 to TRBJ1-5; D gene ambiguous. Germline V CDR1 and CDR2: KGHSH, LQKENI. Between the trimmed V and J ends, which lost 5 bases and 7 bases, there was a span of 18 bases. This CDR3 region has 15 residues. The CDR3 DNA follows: TGTGCCAGCTCAACCCCGCCGAAAGAGGGCCAGCCCCAGCATTTT. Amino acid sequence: CASSTPPKEGQPQHF.

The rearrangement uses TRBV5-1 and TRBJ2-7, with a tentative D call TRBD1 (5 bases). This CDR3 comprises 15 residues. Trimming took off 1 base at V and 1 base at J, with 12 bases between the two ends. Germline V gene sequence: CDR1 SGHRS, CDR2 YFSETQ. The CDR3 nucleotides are TGCGCCAGCAGCTTGATAGGGGCAGGGTCCTACGAGCAGTACTTC. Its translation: CASSLIGAGSYEQYF.

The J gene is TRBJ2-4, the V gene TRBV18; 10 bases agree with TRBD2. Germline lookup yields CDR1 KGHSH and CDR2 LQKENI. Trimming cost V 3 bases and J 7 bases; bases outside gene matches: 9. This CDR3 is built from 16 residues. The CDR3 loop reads CASSPILAGAENIQYF. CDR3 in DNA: TGTGCCAGCTCACCTATCCTAGCGGGAGCGGAGAACATTCAGTACTTC.

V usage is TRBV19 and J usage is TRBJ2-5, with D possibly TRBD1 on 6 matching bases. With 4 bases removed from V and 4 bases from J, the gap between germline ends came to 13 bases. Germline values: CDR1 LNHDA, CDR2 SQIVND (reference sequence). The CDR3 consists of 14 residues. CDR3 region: CASSKAGVGETQYF. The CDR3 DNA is TGTGCCAGTAGTAAGGCAGGGGTTGGAGAGACCCAGTACTTC.

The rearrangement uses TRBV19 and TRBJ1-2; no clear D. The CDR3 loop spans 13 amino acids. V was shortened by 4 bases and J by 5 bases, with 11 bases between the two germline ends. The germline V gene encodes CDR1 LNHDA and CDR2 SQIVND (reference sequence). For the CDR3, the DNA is TGTGCCAGTAGTACGGACGGAGGGTATGGCTACACCTTC. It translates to CASSTDGGYGYTF.

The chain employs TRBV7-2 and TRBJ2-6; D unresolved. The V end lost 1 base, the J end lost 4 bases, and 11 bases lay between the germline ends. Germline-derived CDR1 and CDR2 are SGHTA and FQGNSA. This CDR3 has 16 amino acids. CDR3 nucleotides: TGTGCCAGCAGCTTAGTCGGAGTGTCCGGGGCCAACGTCCTGACTTTC. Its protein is CASSLVGVSGANVLTF.

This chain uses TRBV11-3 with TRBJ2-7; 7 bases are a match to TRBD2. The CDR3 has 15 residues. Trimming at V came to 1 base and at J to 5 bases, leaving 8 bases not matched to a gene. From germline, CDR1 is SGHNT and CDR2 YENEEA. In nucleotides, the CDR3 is TGTGCCAGCAGCTTAGGGGCAGGGAGGGCGAACGAGCAGTACTTC. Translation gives CASSLGAGRANEQYF.

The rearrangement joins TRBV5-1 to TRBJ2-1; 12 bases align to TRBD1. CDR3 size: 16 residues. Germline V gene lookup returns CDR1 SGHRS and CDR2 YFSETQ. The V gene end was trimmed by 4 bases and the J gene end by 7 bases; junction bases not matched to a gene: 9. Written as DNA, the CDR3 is TGCGCCAGCAGCCCGAGATGGGACAGGGGGCGAAATGAGCAGTTCTTC. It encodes CASSPRWDRGRNEQFF.

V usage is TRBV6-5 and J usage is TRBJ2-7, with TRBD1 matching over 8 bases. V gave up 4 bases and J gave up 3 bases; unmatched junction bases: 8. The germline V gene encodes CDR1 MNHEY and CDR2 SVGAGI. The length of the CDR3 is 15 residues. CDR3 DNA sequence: TGTGCCAGCAGTTCCTACGGACAGGGCCTCTACGAGCAGTACTTC. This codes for CASSSYGQGLYEQYF.

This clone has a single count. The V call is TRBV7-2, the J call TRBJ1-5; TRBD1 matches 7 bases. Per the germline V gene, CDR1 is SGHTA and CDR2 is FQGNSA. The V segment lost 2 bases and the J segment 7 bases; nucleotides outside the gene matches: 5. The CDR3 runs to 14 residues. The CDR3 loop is CASSLRQGGQPQHF. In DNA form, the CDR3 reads TGTGCCAGCAGCTTACGACAGGGAGGACAGCCCCAGCATTTT.

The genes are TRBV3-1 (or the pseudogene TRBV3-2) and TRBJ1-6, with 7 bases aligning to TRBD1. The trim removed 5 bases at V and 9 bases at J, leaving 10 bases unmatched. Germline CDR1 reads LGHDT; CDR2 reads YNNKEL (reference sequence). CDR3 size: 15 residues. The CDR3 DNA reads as TGTGCCAGCAGCGCTAGACAGGGAGGAGGTTCACCCCTCCACTTT. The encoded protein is CASSARQGGGSPLHF.

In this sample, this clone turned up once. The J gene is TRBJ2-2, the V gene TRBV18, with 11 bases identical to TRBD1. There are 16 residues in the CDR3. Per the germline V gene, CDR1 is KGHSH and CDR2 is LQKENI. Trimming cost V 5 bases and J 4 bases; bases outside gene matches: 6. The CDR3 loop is CASSKPGQGVTGELFF. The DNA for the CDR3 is TGTGCCAGCTCAAAACCGGGACAGGGGGTCACCGGGGAGCTGTTTTTT.

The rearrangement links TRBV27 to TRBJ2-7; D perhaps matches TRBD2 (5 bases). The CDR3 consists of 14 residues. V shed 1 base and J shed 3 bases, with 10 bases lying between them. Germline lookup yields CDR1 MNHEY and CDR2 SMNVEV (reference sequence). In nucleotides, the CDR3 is TGTGCCAGCAGTTTATTCGGGGATCACTACGAGCAGTACTTC. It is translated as CASSLFGDHYEQYF.

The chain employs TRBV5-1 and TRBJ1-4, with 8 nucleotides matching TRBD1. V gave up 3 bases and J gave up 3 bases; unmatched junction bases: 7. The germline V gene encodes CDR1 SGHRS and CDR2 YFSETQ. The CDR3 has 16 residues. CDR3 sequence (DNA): TGCGCCAGCAGCTCAACCGGACAGGGCTCTAATGAAAAACTGTTTTTT. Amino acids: CASSSTGQGSNEKLFF. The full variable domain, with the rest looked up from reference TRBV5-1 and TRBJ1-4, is KAGVTQTPRYLIKTRGQQVTLSCSPISGHRSVSWYQQTPGQGLQFLFEYFSETQRNKGNFPGRFSGRQFSNSRSEMNVSTLELGDSALYLCASSSTGQGSNEKLFFGSGTQLSVL.